This T cell receptor beta chain was retrieved from a study of blood T cell repertoires in COVID-19 (dated by TCRdb to 2020 to 2021). Context from the whole study: The collaborator samples originated in the United States, Italy and Spain and spanned the acute and convalescent phases of COVID-19. The material from the prospective study consisted of cDNA or gDNA derived from T cells, B-cell-depleted T cells, or PBMCs. Deeply sampled blood TCRbeta repertoires from subjects exposed to, actively infected with, or recovered from COVID-19 were included in the dataset. The repertoires were released in a freely available public database intended as a resource for research on the immune response to SARS-CoV-2. Samples came from the ongoing ImmuneRACE study (first 160 participants) plus 1,254 subjects from 6 global collaborators. Sample metadata almost always included a de-identified subject ID, COVID-19 status, age in years and sex. Where HLA class I and class II types were available, the types were taken from metadata supplied by the sample provider, not from assay-based typing.

Enrolling through a virtual design, the prospective study's participants ranged in age from roughly 18 to 89 years and lived across roughly 23 United States geographic areas. In the prospective study, participants were assigned to cohorts based on the clinical history participants reported in a screening survey and a study questionnaire. Recovered participants in ImmuneRACE Cohort 3 were defined as having two consecutive negative NP/OP PCR tests, clearance from a healthcare professional, or resolution of symptoms. In the prospective study, mobile phlebotomists collected whole blood, serum and a nasopharyngeal or oropharyngeal swab from each participant. Over an approximately 2-month period, participants in the prospective study had the option of providing additional blood draws and questionnaires. Prospective study blood samples were shipped either frozen or at room temperature before DNA extraction.

Points the paper makes about the study in general: The amount of clinical and demographic metadata varied by source and participant and was provided uncurated.

The CDR3 measures 18 amino acids from cysteine to phenylalanine. Here the CDR3 DNA is all that survives: 54 bases in frame from base 1. For this clone: No cognate antigen has been identified for it. The record has no base qualities; no much larger clone is one base away.

TCRbeta CDR3 regions were amplified from genomic DNA by means of the immunoSEQ Assay, a bias-controlled multiplex PCR. Per the authors' processing: Nucleated cell counts per sample were estimated from amplification of reference gene primers within the assay. Sequence reads were collapsed and filtered to measure the absolute abundance of every unique TCRbeta CDR3 rearrangement. For each sample, productive Simpson clonality was calculated by taking the square root of Simpson's diversity index across productive rearrangements. The immuneACCESS repertoire file appears here via TCRdb, limited to in-frame rearrangements. These files lack a portion of the clones; in checked studies, under half of the deficit traces to unresolved V genes, and the cause of the others is not known. Clone size and the V and J calls come from that table; the DNA yielded D and trimming. The sample table holds fewer than 200,000 clones, of which roughly 88% were seen once. The ten largest make up approximately 9% of the sample.

This sequence uses TRBV21-1 and TRBJ1-4; TRBD1, the table's D call, lacks a check against the DNA. TRBV21-1 corresponds to a pseudogene. Sequencing was carried out using PBMCs or T cells enriched from blood (not recorded which). The origin of this receptor is a woman aged 18-30 years who had recovered from COVID-19. At the DNA level, the sequence is TGTGCCAGCAGCACCCGTCCCCGACAGGGGCATTGGAATGAAAAACTGTTTTTT. It encodes CASSTRPRQGHWNEKLFF.